Listed below are T cell receptor beta chains from one sample, sequenced in a study of spatial heterogeneity in lung cancer. TCRdb analysed the 5' RACE reads with MiXCR anew, one entry per CDR3 protein. The profile shows approximately 5,000 distinct CDR3 sequences, under 9.5% of them singletons. Sequencing used lung tumor tissue, obtained at surgery. These receptors were collected from a female donor with early-stage non-small cell lung cancer. The conserved cysteine and the conserved F or W are not part of the CDR3 here.

j_call v_call cdr3_aa
TRBJ2-2 TRBV5-1 ASSLFGNGAGELF
TRBJ1-1 TRBV11-2 ASSLSDPTEAF
TRBJ1-2 TRBV12-3/TRBV12-4 ASSPGGDAET
TRBJ2-5 TRBV7-2 ASSLRTSGGAKETQY
TRBJ2-3 TRBV28 ASPPPRDRGLLDTQY
TRBJ1-5 TRBV28 ASRVWRGTGTNQPQH
TRBJ1-6 TRBV11-2 ASSLTTGPGSPLH
TRBJ1-1 TRBV20-1 SAPTEGWGTEAF
TRBJ2-7 TRBV29-1 SVRNLDRGDEQY
TRBJ2-7 TRBV20-1 SAEDRSFSYEQY
TRBJ1-1 TRBV14 ASSGWAGTEAF
TRBJ1-6 TRBV7-3 ASGQGQNSPLH
TRBJ2-5 TRBV28 ASTSSVAQY
TRBJ2-2 TRBV5-6 ASSLGRITGELF
TRBJ1-1 TRBV27 ASREAGTEAF
TRBJ2-2 TRBV9 ASSEGQVLTGELF
TRBJ2-3 TRBV12-3/TRBV12-4 ASSSGGLVDTQY
TRBJ2-2 TRBV28 ASSFPQGTVNTGELF
TRBJ1-5 TRBV29-1 SVATGTGDQPQH
TRBJ2-4 TRBV28 ASSPQGGRAKNIQY
TRBJ2-2 TRBV29-1 SVEGTAGELF
TRBJ2-3 TRBV5-4 ASRTGTGLMDTQY
TRBJ2-1 TRBV20-1 SARFGGNSYNEQF
TRBJ2-5 TRBV29-1 SVGQGEETQY
TRBJ2-5 TRBV5-1 ASSPSGETQY
TRBJ1-1 TRBV7-2 ASSRPTGGTEAF
TRBJ2-1 TRBV7-9 ASSLEGRSYNEQF
TRBJ1-1 TRBV11-1 ASSFQGRGHTEAF
TRBJ2-2 TRBV7-3 ASSSDTGELF
TRBJ2-5 TRBV14 ASSQVRGETQY
TRBJ2-1 TRBV7-3 ASRLSGGAFNEQF
TRBJ2-1 TRBV28 APSRGASRSSYNEQF
TRBJ1-5 TRBV7-2 ASSLGSGRRSNQPQH
TRBJ1-2 TRBV7-3 ASIMTGGGTGPYGYT
TRBJ2-1 TRBV23-1 ASSRVWTLEPNEQF
TRBJ2-7 TRBV2 ASSGNYEQY
TRBJ1-4 TRBV7-6 ASSLGARGRGNEKLF
TRBJ1-3 TRBV6-5 ASSYYHLDSGNTIY
TRBJ1-4 TRBV28 ASSLSRQQLF
TRBJ1-1 TRBV18 ASSGDRYTEAF
TRBJ2-7 TRBV6-1 ASTGVGPGGSSYEQY
TRBJ2-7 TRBV5-1 ASSPQLDRVQY
TRBJ1-5 TRBV6-5 ASSKGTGNQPQH
TRBJ1-4 TRBV28 ASSFSAPTNEKLF
TRBJ2-3 TRBV9 ASSADGRTDTQY
TRBJ1-6 TRBV5-1 ASSPGQGDSPLH
TRBJ1-4 TRBV18 ASAPAPTNEKLF
TRBJ2-3 TRBV20-1 SATTGGETDTQY
TRBJ1-2 TRBV12-3/TRBV12-4 ASNPPTGNYYGYT
TRBJ1-4 TRBV6-5 ASHTRGASEKLF
TRBJ1-6 TRBV6-5 ASSRRGYNSPLH
TRBJ1-3 TRBV6-1 ASSEALLKRNSGNTIY
TRBJ2-3 TRBV6-1 ASSEALGFTDTQY
TRBJ1-1 TRBV12-3/TRBV12-4 ASSFRQGWSGTEAF
TRBJ2-3 TRBV28 ASSPLAGEVDTQY
TRBJ2-3 TRBV5-6 ASSLRLADTDTQY
TRBJ1-5 TRBV6-1 ASSASTGSQPQH
TRBJ1-6 TRBV14 ASSGGGYNSPLH
TRBJ2-5 TRBV7-9 ASSRGLRSAGNGETQY
TRBJ2-7 TRBV5-1 ASSLSTGLEQY